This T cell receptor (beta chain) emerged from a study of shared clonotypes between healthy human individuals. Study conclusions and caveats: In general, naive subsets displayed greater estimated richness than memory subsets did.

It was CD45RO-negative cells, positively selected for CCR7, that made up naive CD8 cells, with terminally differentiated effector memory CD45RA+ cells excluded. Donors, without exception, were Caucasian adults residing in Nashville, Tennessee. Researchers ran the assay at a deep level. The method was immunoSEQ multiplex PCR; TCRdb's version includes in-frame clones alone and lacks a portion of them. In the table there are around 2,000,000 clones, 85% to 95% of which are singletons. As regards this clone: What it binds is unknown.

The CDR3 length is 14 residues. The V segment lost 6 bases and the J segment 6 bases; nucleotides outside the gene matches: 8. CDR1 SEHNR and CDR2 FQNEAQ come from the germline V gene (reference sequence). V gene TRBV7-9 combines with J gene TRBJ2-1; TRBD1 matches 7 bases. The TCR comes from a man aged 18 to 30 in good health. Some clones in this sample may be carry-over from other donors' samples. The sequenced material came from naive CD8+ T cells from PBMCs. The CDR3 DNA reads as TGTGCCAGCAGTGACAGGGATCGGCTCAATGAGCAGTTCTTC. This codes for CASSDRDRLNEQFF.